Listed below are T cell receptor beta chains from one sample, sequenced in a study of T cell responses to AZD1222 COVID-19 vaccine. Using immunoSEQ multiplex PCR, the repertoire was profiled, and TCRdb retains in-frame clones only, with some absent. This table holds roughly 200,000 clones, 80% to 95% found once. The sample in question was peripheral blood, obtained 28 days after the second AZD1222 dose. These receptors were taken from an adult who received the AZD1222 COVID-19 vaccine. Each CDR3 is given with its conserved first and last residue. The D gene is left open where the match is weak. Clone size is given for some rows only: seen once, a few or many times, or a class if the clone is expanded.

v_call: TRBV4-3
clone_size: NA
d_call: TRBD2
j_call: TRBJ2-7
cdr3_nt: TGCGCCAGCAGCCTAATCGCGGGGGGGGGAGCCTACGAGCAGTACTTC
cdr3_aa: CASSLIAGGGAYEQYF

v_call: TRBV5-1
clone_size: NA
d_call: TRBD1
j_call: TRBJ2-2
cdr3_nt: TGCGCCAGCAGCTTGGGATTGAGACAGGGAAACGCCGGGGAGCTGTTTTTT
cdr3_aa: CASSLGLRQGNAGELFF

v_call: TRBV7-3
clone_size: NA
d_call: NA
j_call: TRBJ2-2
cdr3_nt: TGTGCCAGCAGCTTAACAGGGGATAACGGGGAGCTGTTTTTT
cdr3_aa: CASSLTGDNGELFF

v_call: TRBV6-2/TRBV6-3
clone_size: NA
d_call: NA
j_call: TRBJ2-1
cdr3_nt: TGTGCCAGCAGTTACTCATTACGGAATGAGCAGTTCTTC
cdr3_aa: CASSYSLRNEQFF

v_call: TRBV7-9
clone_size: once
d_call: NA
j_call: TRBJ2-7
cdr3_nt: TGTGCCAGCAGCCTCGGGACGGCCACCTACGAGCAGTACTTC
cdr3_aa: CASSLGTATYEQYF

v_call: TRBV7-2
clone_size: NA
d_call: TRBD2
j_call: TRBJ2-7
cdr3_nt: TGTGCCAGCAGCTTAGGACGGGAGGGTCCTCGCGAGCAGTACTTC
cdr3_aa: CASSLGREGPREQYF

v_call: TRBV4-1
clone_size: NA
d_call: NA
j_call: TRBJ1-1
cdr3_nt: TGCGCCAGCAGCCAACAAAATCTGAAGAACACTGAAGCTTTCTTT
cdr3_aa: CASSQQNLKNTEAFF

v_call: TRBV11-2
clone_size: NA
d_call: TRBD1
j_call: TRBJ1-6
cdr3_nt: TGTGCCAGCACCCTGGACAGGTCGAATTCACCCCTCCACTTT
cdr3_aa: CASTLDRSNSPLHF

v_call: TRBV18
clone_size: NA
d_call: NA
j_call: TRBJ2-3
cdr3_nt: TGTGCCAGCTCACCACGGAACAGGCTAGGGATAGATACGCAGTATTTT
cdr3_aa: CASSPRNRLGIDTQYF

v_call: TRBV28
clone_size: NA
d_call: NA
j_call: TRBJ1-5
cdr3_nt: TGTGCCAGCAGTTTACCAGGAGTGGGCAATCAGCCCCAGCATTTT
cdr3_aa: CASSLPGVGNQPQHF

v_call: TRBV29-1
clone_size: NA
d_call: NA
j_call: TRBJ2-7
cdr3_nt: TGCAGCGTCCTCCCCCCGGGAAGGAGGTACGAGCAGTACTTC
cdr3_aa: CSVLPPGRRYEQYF

v_call: TRBV6-5
clone_size: NA
d_call: TRBD2
j_call: TRBJ2-7
cdr3_nt: TGTGCCAGCAGCAATCTAGCGGGATCACTCTACGAGCAGTACTTC
cdr3_aa: CASSNLAGSLYEQYF

v_call: TRBV10-3
clone_size: NA
d_call: NA
j_call: TRBJ2-3
cdr3_nt: TGTGCTAACTCCGGGACCCCCAGGACAGATACGCAGTATTTT
cdr3_aa: CANSGTPRTDTQYF

v_call: TRBV18
clone_size: NA
d_call: NA
j_call: TRBJ1-5
cdr3_nt: TGTGCCAGCTCACCGGAGGGGAATCAGCCCCAGCATTTT
cdr3_aa: CASSPEGNQPQHF

v_call: TRBV20-1
clone_size: NA
d_call: NA
j_call: TRBJ2-1
cdr3_nt: TGCAGTTGGTGGGACAATGAGCAGTTCTTC
cdr3_aa: CSWWDNEQFF

v_call: TRBV2
clone_size: NA
d_call: NA
j_call: TRBJ1-1
cdr3_nt: TGTGCCAGCAGTGACTTCGAGTTCCCTGAAGCTTTCTTT
cdr3_aa: CASSDFEFPEAFF

v_call: TRBV3-1/TRBV3-2
clone_size: once
d_call: NA
j_call: TRBJ2-7
cdr3_nt: TGTGCCAGCAGCCAAGATGGGATCCTCCCCTACGAGCAGTACTTC
cdr3_aa: CASSQDGILPYEQYF

v_call: TRBV2
clone_size: NA
d_call: NA
j_call: TRBJ2-7
cdr3_nt: TGTGCCAGCAGTGAGGAGGGATACGAGCAGTACTTC
cdr3_aa: CASSEEGYEQYF

v_call: TRBV11-3
clone_size: once
d_call: NA
j_call: TRBJ2-5
cdr3_nt: TGTGCCAGCAGCGACGGACGGTTCCAAGAGACCCAGTACTTC
cdr3_aa: CASSDGRFQETQYF

v_call: TRBV28
clone_size: NA
d_call: TRBD1
j_call: TRBJ1-2
cdr3_nt: TGTGCCAGCAGTTTAGCCGGGACAGGGGGCGGCTATGGCTACACCTTC
cdr3_aa: CASSLAGTGGGYGYTF

v_call: TRBV6-5
clone_size: NA
d_call: NA
j_call: TRBJ2-1
cdr3_nt: TGTGCCAGCAGACAACTAGTTAATGAGCAGTTCTTC
cdr3_aa: CASRQLVNEQFF

v_call: TRBV18
clone_size: NA
d_call: NA
j_call: TRBJ2-2
cdr3_nt: TGTGCCAGCTCACCATCACAGGGGAACACCGGGGAGCTGTTTTTT
cdr3_aa: CASSPSQGNTGELFF

v_call: TRBV18
clone_size: NA
d_call: NA
j_call: TRBJ1-2
cdr3_nt: TGTGCCAGCTCACCACAGGGTGACTATGGCTACACCTTC
cdr3_aa: CASSPQGDYGYTF

v_call: TRBV28
clone_size: NA
d_call: NA
j_call: TRBJ1-1
cdr3_nt: TGTGCCAGCAGTTTAACCAGGGGAGCTGAAGCTTTCTTT
cdr3_aa: CASSLTRGAEAFF

v_call: TRBV5-8
clone_size: NA
d_call: NA
j_call: TRBJ1-5
cdr3_nt: TGTGCCAGCAGCTTGGTAGGGGGGTATAGCAATCAGCCCCAGCATTTT
cdr3_aa: CASSLVGGYSNQPQHF

v_call: TRBV27
clone_size: NA
d_call: NA
j_call: TRBJ1-5
cdr3_nt: TGTGCCAGCAGTTTGGTTCATAATCAGCCCCAGCATTTT
cdr3_aa: CASSLVHNQPQHF

v_call: TRBV27
clone_size: NA
d_call: NA
j_call: TRBJ2-7
cdr3_nt: TGTGCCAGCAGACGCCACAGGGTCGAGGGCTCCTACGAGCAGTACTTC
cdr3_aa: CASRRHRVEGSYEQYF

v_call: TRBV14
clone_size: once
d_call: TRBD1
j_call: TRBJ1-1
cdr3_nt: TGTGCCAGCACCCAAACAGGGGGCAATTCTAACACTGAAGCTTTCTTT
cdr3_aa: CASTQTGGNSNTEAFF

v_call: TRBV4-1
clone_size: NA
d_call: NA
j_call: TRBJ1-4
cdr3_nt: TGCGCCAGCAGCCCTACCCAGATTCGGGAAAAACTGTTTTTT
cdr3_aa: CASSPTQIREKLFF

v_call: TRBV7-9
clone_size: NA
d_call: NA
j_call: TRBJ2-1
cdr3_nt: TGTGCCAGCAGCTCAATGTATAGCGGACTTAACAATGAGCAGTTCTTC
cdr3_aa: CASSSMYSGLNNEQFF

v_call: TRBV4-3
clone_size: NA
d_call: TRBD1
j_call: TRBJ2-2
cdr3_nt: TGCGCCAGCAGCCAAGATCTCGCAGGGGGGAACACCGGGGAGCTGTTTTTT
cdr3_aa: CASSQDLAGGNTGELFF

v_call: TRBV12-3/TRBV12-4
clone_size: NA
d_call: NA
j_call: TRBJ2-1
cdr3_nt: TGTGCCAGCAGTTTGGTCGGAGAGCAGTTCTTC
cdr3_aa: CASSLVGEQFF

v_call: TRBV4-1
clone_size: NA
d_call: NA
j_call: TRBJ2-1
cdr3_nt: TGCGCCAGCAGCCAAGTCTCGGTGGGCTACAATGAGCAGTTCTTC
cdr3_aa: CASSQVSVGYNEQFF

v_call: TRBV3-1/TRBV3-2
clone_size: NA
d_call: TRBD2
j_call: TRBJ2-3
cdr3_nt: TGTGCCAGCAGCCAAGATGGGCCTAGCGGACGCACAGATACGCAGTATTTT
cdr3_aa: CASSQDGPSGRTDTQYF

v_call: TRBV6-5
clone_size: NA
d_call: NA
j_call: TRBJ1-1
cdr3_nt: TGTGCCAGCAGTTCCGGACGGACTGAAGCTTTCTTT
cdr3_aa: CASSSGRTEAFF

v_call: TRBV28
clone_size: NA
d_call: TRBD1
j_call: TRBJ1-5
cdr3_nt: TGTGCCAGCAGCGACAGGGAAGTAGTCAATCAGCCCCAGCATTTT
cdr3_aa: CASSDREVVNQPQHF

v_call: TRBV18
clone_size: NA
d_call: NA
j_call: TRBJ1-1
cdr3_nt: TGTGCCAGCTCACGGACAGTAAACACTGAAGCTTTCTTT
cdr3_aa: CASSRTVNTEAFF

v_call: TRBV28
clone_size: NA
d_call: NA
j_call: TRBJ1-5
cdr3_nt: TGTGCCAGCAGCCCGGGCAGGGTTAGCAATCAGCCCCAGCATTTT
cdr3_aa: CASSPGRVSNQPQHF

v_call: TRBV19
clone_size: NA
d_call: TRBD1
j_call: TRBJ1-2
cdr3_nt: TGTGCCAGTAAAGGTTTGGGGACAGGGGGTAACTATGGCTACACCTTC
cdr3_aa: CASKGLGTGGNYGYTF

v_call: TRBV11-1
clone_size: NA
d_call: NA
j_call: TRBJ2-5
cdr3_nt: TGTGCCAGCAGCTTAGAGTATGGCGGAGTCCAAGAGACCCAGTACTTC
cdr3_aa: CASSLEYGGVQETQYF

v_call: TRBV7-2
clone_size: NA
d_call: NA
j_call: TRBJ2-3
cdr3_nt: TGTGCCAGCAGCTTTGGGACGTCGTCAGGAGATACGCAGTATTTT
cdr3_aa: CASSFGTSSGDTQYF

v_call: TRBV7-8
clone_size: NA
d_call: NA
j_call: TRBJ2-3
cdr3_nt: TGTGCCAGCATGGACGGGAAGGGGAGCACAGATACGCAGTATTTT
cdr3_aa: CASMDGKGSTDTQYF

v_call: TRBV15
clone_size: NA
d_call: NA
j_call: TRBJ1-3
cdr3_nt: TGTGCCACCAGCAGATCGAAATACTCTGGAAACACCATATATTTT
cdr3_aa: CATSRSKYSGNTIYF

v_call: TRBV6-5
clone_size: NA
d_call: NA
j_call: TRBJ1-1
cdr3_nt: TGTGCCAGCACCCCTAGTAAGGGATACACTGAAGCTTTCTTT
cdr3_aa: CASTPSKGYTEAFF

v_call: TRBV27
clone_size: NA
d_call: TRBD1
j_call: TRBJ1-6
cdr3_nt: TGTGCCAGCAGTTTCAACCCAGGGGGTCGCCTCCACTTT
cdr3_aa: CASSFNPGGRLHF

v_call: TRBV6-2/TRBV6-3
clone_size: NA
d_call: NA
j_call: TRBJ2-4
cdr3_nt: TGTGCCAGCCGCCTGGAGGGCAGTTCAGCCAAAAACATTCAGTACTTC
cdr3_aa: CASRLEGSSAKNIQYF

v_call: TRBV19
clone_size: NA
d_call: TRBD1
j_call: TRBJ1-5
cdr3_nt: TGTGCCAGTAGTGTCACAGGGGCGAAGAATCAGCCCCAGCATTTT
cdr3_aa: CASSVTGAKNQPQHF

v_call: TRBV5-1
clone_size: NA
d_call: TRBD1
j_call: TRBJ1-1
cdr3_nt: TGCGCCAGCAGCTCTACACCGGGACAGCGGAACACTGAAGCTTTCTTT
cdr3_aa: CASSSTPGQRNTEAFF

v_call: TRBV2
clone_size: few
d_call: NA
j_call: TRBJ1-2
cdr3_nt: TGTGCCAGCACCAGGGTTCGGGGCTACACCTTC
cdr3_aa: CASTRVRGYTF

v_call: TRBV28
clone_size: NA
d_call: NA
j_call: TRBJ1-2
cdr3_nt: TGTGCCAGCAGCCGGACGGCTCATGGCTACACCTTC
cdr3_aa: CASSRTAHGYTF